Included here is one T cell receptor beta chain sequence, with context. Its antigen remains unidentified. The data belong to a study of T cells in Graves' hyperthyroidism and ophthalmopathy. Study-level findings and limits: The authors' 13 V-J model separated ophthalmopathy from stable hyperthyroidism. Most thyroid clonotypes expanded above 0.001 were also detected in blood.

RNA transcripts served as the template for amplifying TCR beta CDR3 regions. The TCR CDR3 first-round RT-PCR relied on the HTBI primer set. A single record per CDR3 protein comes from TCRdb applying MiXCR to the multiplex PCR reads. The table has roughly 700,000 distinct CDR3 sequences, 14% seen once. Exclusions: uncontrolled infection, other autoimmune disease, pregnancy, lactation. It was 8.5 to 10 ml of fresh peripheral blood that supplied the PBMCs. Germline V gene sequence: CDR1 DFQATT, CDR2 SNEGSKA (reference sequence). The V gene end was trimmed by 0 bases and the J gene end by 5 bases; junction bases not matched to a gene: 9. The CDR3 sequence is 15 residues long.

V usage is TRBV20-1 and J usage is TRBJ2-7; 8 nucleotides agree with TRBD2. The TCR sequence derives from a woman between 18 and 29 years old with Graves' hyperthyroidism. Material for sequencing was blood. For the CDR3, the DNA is TGCAGTGCTAGAGATGCGGGACTAGGCCTGAACGAGCAGTACTTC. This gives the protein CSARDAGLGLNEQYF.